This entry describes one TCR beta chain. These data are taken from a study of T cells after yellow fever vaccination. Looking at the study overall: The fractions with low cell numbers were processed using SMART-Seq v4 Ultra Low Input.

TCRdb re-called the 5' RACE reads with MiXCR, one entry per CDR3 protein. Altogether just under 600,000 distinct CDR3 sequences are present, about 13% being singletons, with the ten largest covering over 12%. Germline lookup yields CDR1 SGHTA and CDR2 FQGNSA. This CDR3 region has 15 residues. V was trimmed by 1 base and J by 5 bases, leaving 11 bases between them. This rearrangement joins TRBV7-2 to TRBJ2-2; D gene ambiguous. The sequence was collected from a man under 40 who received the YFV17D yellow fever vaccine. Sequencing used PBMCs, obtained on the day of the yellow fever booster vaccination. CDR3 sequence: CASSLVSGRTGELFF. DNA of the CDR3: TGTGCCAGCAGCTTAGTCTCAGGTCGGACCGGGGAGCTGTTTTTT. The variable domain in full, with the rest retrieved from reference TRBV7-2 and TRBJ2-2, is GAGVSQSPSNKVTEKGKDVELRCDPISGHTALYWYRQSLGQGLEFLIYFQGNSAPDKSGLPSDRFSAERTGGSVSTLTIQRTQQEDSAVYLCASSLVSGRTGELFFGEGSRLTVL.